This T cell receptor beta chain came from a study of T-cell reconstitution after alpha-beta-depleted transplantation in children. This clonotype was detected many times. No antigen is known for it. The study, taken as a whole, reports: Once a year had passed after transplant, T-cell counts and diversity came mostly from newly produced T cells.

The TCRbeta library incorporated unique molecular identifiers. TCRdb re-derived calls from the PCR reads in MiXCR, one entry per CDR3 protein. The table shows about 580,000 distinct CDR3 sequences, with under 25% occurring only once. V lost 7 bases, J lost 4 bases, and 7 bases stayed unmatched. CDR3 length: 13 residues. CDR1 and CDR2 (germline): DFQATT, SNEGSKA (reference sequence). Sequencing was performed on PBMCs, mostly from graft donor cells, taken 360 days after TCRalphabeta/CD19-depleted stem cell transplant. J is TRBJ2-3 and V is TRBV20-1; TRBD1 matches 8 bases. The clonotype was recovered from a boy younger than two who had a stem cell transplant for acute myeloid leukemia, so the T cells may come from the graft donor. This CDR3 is CSGRTGSADTQYF. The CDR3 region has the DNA TGCAGTGGTAGGACAGGGTCAGCAGATACGCAGTATTTT.